A single sample is the source of the 26 T cell receptor beta chains below, sequenced in a study of blood T cell repertoires in COVID-19. Some clones are missing from TCRdb's copy, which holds only in-frame ones; the method was immunoSEQ multiplex PCR. Of about 300,000 clones in the sample, more than 70% are singletons; the top ten hold 1.5% to 2%. The specimen was peripheral blood. The source is a woman in her twenties or thirties with COVID-19, enrolled during active disease.

The chain recombines TRBV5-1 with TRBJ1-6; 7 nucleotides match TRBD1. Germline assignment: CDR1 SGHRS and CDR2 YFSETQ. The junction had 2 bases not matched to a gene; V was cut back by 4 bases and J by 7 bases. This CDR3 is 13 amino acids long. CDR3 coding DNA: TGCGCCAGCAGCGTACAGGGGAATTCACCCCTCCACTTT. It translates to CASSVQGNSPLHF.

This clone was picked up a small number of times. The chain recombines TRBV11-2 with TRBJ2-5, with TRBD1 identical over 8 bases. The CDR3 is made up of 16 amino acids. Losses at the gene ends were 1 base for V and 5 bases for J; bases not matched to a gene: 9. Germline values: CDR1 SGHAT, CDR2 FQNNGV. CDR3 region: CASSLGQGPAMETQYF. The DNA for the CDR3 is TGTGCCAGCAGCTTAGGACAGGGGCCCGCAATGGAGACCCAGTACTTC.

In this sample, this clone turned up once. This chain links TRBV4-1 with TRBJ1-3; D gene ambiguous. The CDR3 has 17 amino acids. The V end lost 1 base, the J end lost 0 bases, and 13 bases lay between the germline ends. From germline, CDR1 is MGHRA and CDR2 YSYEKL. The CDR3 reads CASSQGVRAGSGNTIYF. The CDR3 DNA reads as TGCGCCAGCAGCCAAGGTGTGAGGGCGGGCTCTGGAAACACCATATATTTT.

The chain is built from TRBV27 and TRBJ1-2, with 10 bases lining up with TRBD1. In germline, CDR1 is MNHEY, CDR2 SMNVEV (reference sequence). Losses at the gene ends were 5 bases for V and 3 bases for J; bases not matched to a gene: 6. The CDR3 sequence is 15 residues long. This chain's CDR3 is CASSPGTGAYYGYTF. The CDR3 DNA sequence: TGTGCCAGCAGTCCCGGGACAGGGGCGTACTATGGCTACACCTTC.

In its sample, this clone was seen a few times. The CDR3 sequence is CAWSASGLNYEQYF. CDR3 nucleotides: TGTGCCTGGAGTGCTTCGGGACTAAACTACGAGCAGTACTTC. The genes are TRBV30 and TRBJ2-7, with 7 bases aligning to TRBD2. V trimming: 1 base; J trimming: 3 bases; junction bases outside the gene matches: 6. Germline V gives CDR1 GTSNPN, CDR2 SVGIG (reference sequence). The CDR3 loop spans 14 amino acids.

J is TRBJ1-5 and V is TRBV19, with 7 bases aligning to TRBD1. Germline assignment: CDR1 LNHDA and CDR2 SQIVND (reference sequence). The CDR3 covers 14 residues. V lost 3 bases, J lost 7 bases, and 6 bases stayed unmatched. The CDR3 DNA reads TGTGCCAGTAGTATCGAAGGAGGGGGCCAGCCCCAGCATTTT. This encodes CASSIEGGGQPQHF. Together with reference TRBV19 and TRBJ1-5, the CDR3 gives the full variable domain: DGGITQSPKYLFRKEGQNVTLSCEQNLNHDAMYWYRQDPGQGLRLIYYSQIVNDFQKGDIAEGYSVSREKKESFPLTVTSAQKNPTAFYLCASSIEGGGQPQHFGDGTRLSIL.

The gene calls are TRBV3-1 (or the pseudogene TRBV3-2) and TRBJ2-5; 11 nucleotides align to TRBD2. Germline lookup yields CDR1 LGHDT and CDR2 YNNKEL (reference sequence). The V segment lost 4 bases and the J segment 2 bases; nucleotides outside the gene matches: 12. CDR3 length: 18 amino acids. The CDR3 loop reads CASSRGVLAGGTQETQYF. For the CDR3, the DNA is TGTGCCAGCAGCCGGGGTGTTCTAGCGGGGGGTACTCAAGAGACCCAGTACTTC.

The chain is built from TRBV4-3 and TRBJ2-7, with no clear D. The CDR3 is made up of 13 amino acids. CDR1 is LGHNA, CDR2 YSLEER, per germline. With 4 bases removed from V and 5 bases from J, the gap between germline ends came to 12 bases. CDR3 protein: CASSRVRFDEQYF. CDR3 nucleotide sequence: TGCGCCAGCAGCCGCGTACGCTTCGACGAGCAGTACTTC.

This clone occurred a few times. The chain recombines TRBV19 with TRBJ1-4; 7 bases are a match to TRBD1. V lost 6 bases and J lost 7; bases outside the gene matches: 11. The germline CDR1 and CDR2 sequences are LNHDA and SQIVND (reference sequence). This CDR3 has 15 residues. The CDR3 coding sequence is TGTGCCAGTAGCGATACAGGGGTCGCGATTGAAAAACTGTTTTTT. Its translation is CASSDTGVAIEKLFF.

This clone has just a few counts. J is TRBJ1-1 and V is TRBV10-3; no reliable D call. The CDR3 runs to 14 residues. The germline CDR1 and CDR2 sequences are ENHRY and SYGVKD. Trimming removed 8 bases at V and 4 bases at J, with 17 bases between. The CDR3, as DNA: TGTGCCATCGGAGGCGGGGAAATGGGCACTGAAGCTTTCTTT. The encoded protein is CAIGGGEMGTEAFF.

The chain carries TRBV21-1 and TRBJ2-5; the table's D call, TRBD1, has no DNA check behind it. TRBV21-1 is recorded as a pseudogene. The CDR3 covers 18 residues. DNA for the CDR3: TGTGCCAGCAGCAAAGACTCCGGGCCTAAAGGGGGCCAAGAGACCCAGTACTTC. It yields the protein CASSKDSGPKGGQETQYF.

The rearrangement uses TRBV7-9 and TRBJ1-2; 8 nucleotides agree with TRBD1. Germline V gene sequence: CDR1 SEHNR, CDR2 FQNEAQ (reference sequence). The ends lost 3 bases at V and 4 bases at J; junction bases unmatched: 1. The length of the CDR3 is 13 residues. The CDR3 DNA sequence: TGTGCCAGCAGCTTGACAGGGGCCTATGGCTACACCTTC. As protein: CASSLTGAYGYTF. Full variable domain (missing parts from reference TRBV7-9 and TRBJ1-2): DTGVSQNPRHKITKRGQNVTFRCDPISEHNRLYWYRQTLGQGPEFLTYFQNEAQLEKSRLLSDRFSAERPKGSFSTLEIQRTEQGDSAMYLCASSLTGAYGYTFGSGTRLTVV.

The rearrangement links TRBV3-1 (or the pseudogene TRBV3-2) to TRBJ1-1; the match to TRBD1 covers 7 bases. Germline CDR1 reads LGHDT; CDR2 reads YNNKEL (reference sequence). The CDR3 consists of 14 residues. J was trimmed by 4 bases and V by 4 bases; bases with no gene match: 6. In DNA form, the CDR3 reads TGTGCCAGCAGCCGCGACAGGGTGGGCACTGAAGCTTTCTTT. Protein product: CASSRDRVGTEAFF.

The chain employs TRBV3-1 (or the pseudogene TRBV3-2) and TRBJ1-2; TRBD1 matches at 7 bases. CDR1 LGHDT and CDR2 YNNKEL come from the germline V gene (reference sequence). This CDR3 contains 16 residues. The V gene end was trimmed by 4 bases and the J gene end by 6 bases; junction bases not matched to a gene: 14. The CDR3 DNA sequence: TGTGCCAGCAGCCCACGGACAGGAAGGCAACTAGATGGCTACACCTTC. This gives the protein CASSPRTGRQLDGYTF.

This clone was seen a single time. The rearrangement joins TRBV9 to TRBJ1-1; D may be TRBD1 (5 bases). The germline CDR1 and CDR2 sequences are SGDLS and YYNGEE. This CDR3 has 16 residues. Trimming shortened V by 2 bases and J by 0 bases, and 14 bases separated the two germline ends. In DNA form, the CDR3 reads TGTGCCAGCAGCGTCTCGGGGGGAGGGATGAACACTGAAGCTTTCTTT. Residues: CASSVSGGGMNTEAFF.

The V call is TRBV5-1, the J call TRBJ1-6; 7 nucleotides align to TRBD1. The CDR3 runs to 15 residues. The V gene end was trimmed by 5 bases and the J gene end by 4 bases; junction bases not matched to a gene: 6. From germline, CDR1 is SGHRS and CDR2 YFSETQ. In DNA, the CDR3 is TGCGCCAGCAGAATAGACAGGGATTATAATTCACCCCTCCACTTT. As protein: CASRIDRDYNSPLHF.

This clone was seen just once. The gene calls are TRBV12-3 or TRBV12-4 and TRBJ1-1; unclear D gene. The V end was cut by 3 bases, the J end by 0 bases, with 5 bases between. This CDR3 is built from 13 residues. The CDR3, as DNA: TGTGCCAGCAGTTTGGGCCTGAACACTGAAGCTTTCTTT. Its protein product is CASSLGLNTEAFF.

The chain couples TRBV5-1 to TRBJ1-3; TRBD1 is a possible D gene (6 bases). Trimming stripped 1 base from V and 1 base from J, with 12 bases between. This CDR3 has 16 residues. Germline V gene sequence: CDR1 SGHRS, CDR2 YFSETQ. The CDR3, as DNA: TGCGCCAGCAGCTTGTTGGGGGCCATATCTGGAAACACCATATATTTT. Encoded protein: CASSLLGAISGNTIYF.

The CDR3 DNA reads as TGTGCCAGCAGCGTAGCTCAACAGGGGGGGAACACCGGGGAGCTGTTTTTT. Amino acid sequence: CASSVAQQGGNTGELFF. This chain links TRBV9 with TRBJ2-2, with 8 nucleotides matching TRBD1. Trimming cost V 0 bases and J 1 base; bases outside gene matches: 5. This CDR3 comprises 17 residues. The germline V gene encodes CDR1 SGDLS and CDR2 YYNGEE. Full variable domain (outside the CDR3, taken from reference TRBV9 and TRBJ2-2): DSGVTQTPKHLITATGQRVTLRCSPRSGDLSVYWYQQSLDQGLQFLIQYYNGEERAKGNILERFSAQQFPDLHSELNLSSLELGDSALYFCASSVAQQGGNTGELFFGEGSRLTVL.

The chain carries TRBV19 and TRBJ1-6, with D unclear. The CDR3 contains 14 residues. CDR1 and CDR2 (germline): LNHDA, SQIVND (reference sequence). Trimming pared 4 bases from V and 9 bases from J, leaving 13 bases between. CDR3 loop: CASSTAASGSPLHF. The CDR3 nucleotides are TGTGCCAGTAGTACGGCGGCTAGTGGTTCACCCCTCCACTTT.

The V and J genes are TRBV6-5 and TRBJ2-3, with D maybe TRBD2 (6 bases). Trimming removed 8 bases at V and 8 bases at J, with 17 bases between. Germline loops: CDR1 MNHEY, CDR2 SVGAGI. This CDR3 has 13 amino acids. CDR3 region: CASLGMEGGTQYF. Written as DNA, the CDR3 is TGTGCCAGCCTAGGGATGGAGGGAGGTACGCAGTATTTT.

The rearrangement joins TRBV7-2 to TRBJ1-2, with 7 bases that match TRBD1. The CDR3 sequence is 13 residues long. V lost 3 bases, J lost 7 bases, and 5 bases stayed unmatched. Germline V CDR1 and CDR2: SGHTA, FQGNSA. CDR3 nucleotide sequence: TGTGCCAGCAGCTTTGAGGGGGCGGGTGGCTACACCTTC. Its translation: CASSFEGAGGYTF.

The chain joins TRBV2 to TRBJ2-3; 9 nucleotides line up with TRBD2. CDR3 length equals 14 residues. With 4 bases clipped from V and 4 bases from J, the junction kept 3 bases outside the gene matches. Germline V gene lookup returns CDR1 SNHLY and CDR2 FYNNEI. The CDR3 reads CASSASGGPDTQYF. The CDR3 bases are TGTGCCAGCAGTGCCAGCGGGGGGCCAGATACGCAGTATTTT. The variable domain in full, with the rest retrieved from reference TRBV2 and TRBJ2-3, is EPEVTQTPSHQVTQMGQEVILRCVPISNHLYFYWYRQILGQKVEFLVSFYNNEISEKSEIFDDQFSVERPDGSNFTLKIRSTKLEDSAMYFCASSASGGPDTQYFGPGTRLTVL.

The CDR3 DNA reads TGTGCCAGCAGTTACTCTTCGTCTTCGCGGACCCAGTACTTC. It encodes CASSYSSSSRTQYF. The chain has TRBV6-5 and TRBJ2-5; unclear D gene. The CDR3 sequence is 14 residues long. CDR1 MNHEY and CDR2 SVGAGI come from the germline V gene. The V end was cut by 0 bases, the J end by 7 bases, with 12 bases between.

The chain recombines TRBV19 with TRBJ1-2; 8 bases match TRBD1. J was trimmed by 3 bases and V by 6 bases; bases with no gene match: 6. The CDR3 loop spans 14 amino acids. The germline V gene has CDR1 LNHDA and CDR2 SQIVND (reference sequence). This CDR3 reads CASSPSTGDYGYTF. DNA for the CDR3: TGTGCCAGTAGCCCTTCGACAGGGGACTATGGCTACACCTTC.

The chain joins TRBV18 to TRBJ1-4; D not certain. This CDR3 spans 11 amino acids. V was shortened by 6 bases and J by 11 bases, with 10 bases between the two germline ends. Germline CDR1 KGHSH, CDR2 LQKENI. The CDR3 region has the DNA TGTGCCAGCTCTATCCTCCCGAAACTGTTTTTT. Translation gives CASSILPKLFF.